This is a list of T cell receptor beta chains from one sample in a study of Ad26.COV2.S vaccination and SARS-CoV-2 variants. Libraries were prepared by immunoSEQ multiplex PCR; TCRdb keeps only in-frame clonotypes and omits some of them. Among approximately 250,000 clones listed, roughly nine tenths were seen once. The sample here was peripheral blood, taken in a trial of Ad26.COV2.S vaccine versus placebo. These TCRs come from a person aged 18-60 years who received the Ad26.COV2.S COVID-19 vaccine or a placebo. CDR3s include the opening cysteine and the closing phenylalanine or tryptophan. A D gene is named only where the DNA matches it firmly. Not all rows give a size; the values are once, few, many and, for expanded clones, a class.

d_call: .
clone_size: .
j_call: TRBJ1-2
v_call: TRBV12-2
cdr3_aa: CASRLVWGTFNYGYTF
cdr3_nt: TGTGCAAGTCGCTTAGTTTGGGGGACGTTTAACTATGGCTACACCTTC

d_call: .
clone_size: few
j_call: TRBJ2-2
v_call: TRBV6-4
cdr3_aa: CASSDSSPGELFF
cdr3_nt: TGTGCCAGCAGTGACTCCTCTCCCGGGGAGCTGTTTTTT

d_call: .
clone_size: .
j_call: TRBJ1-2
v_call: TRBV5-3
cdr3_aa: CARSLNYGYTF
cdr3_nt: TGTGCCAGAAGCTTAAACTATGGCTACACCTTC

d_call: TRBD1
clone_size: .
j_call: TRBJ2-1
v_call: TRBV6-2/TRBV6-3
cdr3_aa: CASSRGQKQFF
cdr3_nt: TGTGCCAGCAGCCGGGGACAGAAGCAGTTCTTC

d_call: .
clone_size: once
j_call: TRBJ1-1
v_call: TRBV7-3
cdr3_aa: CASKLGHINTEAFF
cdr3_nt: TGTGCCAGCAAGCTGGGACATATAAACACTGAAGCTTTCTTT

d_call: TRBD1
clone_size: .
j_call: TRBJ2-1
v_call: TRBV2
cdr3_aa: CASKRDRDNNEQFF
cdr3_nt: TGTGCCAGCAAACGGGACAGGGATAACAATGAGCAGTTCTTC

d_call: .
clone_size: .
j_call: TRBJ2-7
v_call: TRBV6-5
cdr3_aa: CASSYGGGTAYEQYF
cdr3_nt: TGTGCCAGCAGTTACGGAGGGGGCACAGCCTACGAGCAGTACTTC

d_call: TRBD1
clone_size: few
j_call: TRBJ1-6
v_call: TRBV3-1/TRBV3-2
cdr3_aa: CASSRGIGTGVYSPLHF
cdr3_nt: TGTGCCAGCAGCCGTGGGATCGGGACAGGGGTTTATTCACCCCTCCACTTT

d_call: .
clone_size: .
j_call: TRBJ2-5
v_call: TRBV6-2/TRBV6-3
cdr3_aa: CASSYPEETQYF
cdr3_nt: TGTGCCAGCAGTTACCCCGAAGAGACCCAGTACTTC

d_call: .
clone_size: .
j_call: TRBJ1-5
v_call: TRBV6-2/TRBV6-3
cdr3_aa: CASSSGIRTQPQHF
cdr3_nt: TGTGCCAGCAGTTCCGGAATCAGGACCCAGCCCCAGCATTTT

d_call: TRBD1
clone_size: .
j_call: TRBJ2-4
v_call: TRBV27
cdr3_aa: CASSPRGRAKNIQYF
cdr3_nt: TGTGCCAGCAGTCCCAGGGGGCGAGCCAAAAACATTCAGTACTTC

d_call: .
clone_size: .
j_call: TRBJ2-3
v_call: TRBV3-1/TRBV3-2
cdr3_aa: CASSQDLYRERSDTQYF
cdr3_nt: TGTGCCAGCAGCCAAGATCTATACCGGGAGCGGTCTGATACGCAGTATTTT

d_call: .
clone_size: .
j_call: TRBJ1-5
v_call: TRBV4-2
cdr3_aa: CASSQGRGGGQPQHF
cdr3_nt: TGTGCCAGCAGCCAAGGCAGGGGCGGGGGTCAGCCCCAGCATTTT

d_call: TRBD1
clone_size: .
j_call: TRBJ1-1
v_call: TRBV11-1
cdr3_aa: CASSPTDRVNTEAFF
cdr3_nt: TGTGCCAGCAGCCCCACGGACAGGGTGAACACTGAAGCTTTCTTT

d_call: .
clone_size: .
j_call: TRBJ2-3
v_call: TRBV7-3
cdr3_aa: CASSFSTSTDTQYF
cdr3_nt: TGTGCCAGCAGCTTCTCCACTAGCACAGATACGCAGTATTTT

d_call: TRBD1
clone_size: .
j_call: TRBJ2-4
v_call: TRBV11-2
cdr3_aa: CASSLNIGGTYIAKNIQYF
cdr3_nt: TGTGCCAGCAGCTTAAACATAGGGGGCACTTATATAGCCAAAAACATTCAGTACTTC

d_call: .
clone_size: .
j_call: TRBJ1-6
v_call: TRBV30
cdr3_aa: CAWSVRGRGDNSPLHF
cdr3_nt: TGTGCCTGGAGTGTACGGGGCAGGGGAGACAATTCACCCCTCCACTTT

d_call: TRBD2
clone_size: once
j_call: TRBJ2-3
v_call: TRBV7-9
cdr3_aa: CASTQRGGLASDTQYF
cdr3_nt: TGTGCCAGCACCCAAAGGGGGGGACTAGCATCAGATACGCAGTATTTT

d_call: TRBD1
clone_size: .
j_call: TRBJ2-1
v_call: TRBV30
cdr3_aa: CAWQGDFNEQFF
cdr3_nt: TGTGCCTGGCAGGGGGATTTCAATGAGCAGTTCTTC

d_call: .
clone_size: .
j_call: TRBJ1-1
v_call: TRBV15
cdr3_aa: CATSRVGQTVLNTEAFF
cdr3_nt: TGTGCCACCAGCAGAGTAGGACAGACGGTACTGAACACTGAAGCTTTCTTT

d_call: .
clone_size: .
j_call: TRBJ1-1
v_call: TRBV4-1
cdr3_aa: CASSLRPLNTEAFF
cdr3_nt: TGCGCCAGCAGCCTCCGACCTTTGAACACTGAAGCTTTCTTT

d_call: TRBD2
clone_size: once
j_call: TRBJ2-1
v_call: TRBV5-5
cdr3_aa: CASSVGAGGYNEQFF
cdr3_nt: TGTGCCAGCAGCGTGGGAGCGGGGGGGTACAATGAGCAGTTCTTC